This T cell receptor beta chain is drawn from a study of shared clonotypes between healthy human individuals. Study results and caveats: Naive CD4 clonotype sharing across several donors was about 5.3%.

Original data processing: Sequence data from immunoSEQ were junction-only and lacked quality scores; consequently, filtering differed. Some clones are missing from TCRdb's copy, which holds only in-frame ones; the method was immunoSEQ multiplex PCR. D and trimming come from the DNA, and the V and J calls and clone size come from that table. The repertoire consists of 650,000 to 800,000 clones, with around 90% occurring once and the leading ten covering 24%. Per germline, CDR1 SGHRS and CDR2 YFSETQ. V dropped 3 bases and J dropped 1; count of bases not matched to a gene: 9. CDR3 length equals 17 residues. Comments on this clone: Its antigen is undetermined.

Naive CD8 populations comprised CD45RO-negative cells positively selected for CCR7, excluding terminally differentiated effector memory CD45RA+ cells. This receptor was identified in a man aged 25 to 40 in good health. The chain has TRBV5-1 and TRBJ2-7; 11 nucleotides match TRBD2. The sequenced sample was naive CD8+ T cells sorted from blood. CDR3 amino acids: CASSSPSGRTLSYEQYF. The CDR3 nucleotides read TGCGCCAGCAGCTCCCCTAGCGGGAGGACTCTATCCTACGAGCAGTACTTC.